These T cell receptor beta chains were read from a single sample in a study of beta chain features in type 1 diabetes. Produced via immunoSEQ multiplex PCR; TCRdb's table is partial and in-frame only. Of 300,000 or so clones listed, 7% to 10% are singletons. Sequenced material: central memory CD4+ T cells from blood. Receptors originate from a man aged 30 to 45 with type 1 diabetes. Both conserved end residues are part of each CDR3. The D gene is left open where the match is weak. Not every row has a clone size; where given, it reads once, few, many or a size class.

V: TRBV7-9; D: TRBD1; J: TRBJ1-1; size: .; CDR3: CASSSRTGLDTEAFF; DNA: TGTGCCAGCAGCTCCCGGACAGGGCTCGACACTGAAGCTTTCTTT
V: TRBV9; D: .; J: TRBJ2-7; size: few; CDR3: CASSVGGTLRVYEQYF; DNA: TGTGCCAGCAGCGTAGGAGGGACTCTGAGGGTTTACGAGCAGTACTTC
V: TRBV5-1; D: .; J: TRBJ1-2; size: few; CDR3: CASSLAGVPNYGYTF; DNA: TGCGCCAGCAGCTTGGCGGGGGTTCCTAACTATGGCTACACCTTC
V: TRBV5-1; D: .; J: TRBJ2-3; size: few; CDR3: CASSSNPSGGTDTQYF; DNA: TGCGCCAGCAGCTCCAATCCCAGTGGAGGCACAGATACGCAGTATTTT
V: TRBV7-2; D: .; J: TRBJ1-2; size: few; CDR3: CASSPATGSSGYTF; DNA: TGTGCCAGCAGCCCTGCGACGGGGTCCAGTGGCTACACCTTC
V: TRBV28; D: .; J: TRBJ2-3; size: few; CDR3: CASSLRDSDTQYF; DNA: TGTGCCAGCAGTTTACGGGATTCAGATACGCAGTATTTT
V: TRBV5-1; D: .; J: TRBJ1-1; size: few; CDR3: CASQLTQNTEAFF; DNA: TGCGCCAGCCAACTAACACAGAACACTGAAGCTTTCTTT
V: TRBV4-3; D: TRBD2; J: TRBJ2-1; size: few; CDR3: CASSQEYSSGGLRQFF; DNA: TGCGCCAGCAGCCAAGAATATAGTAGCGGGGGGCTGCGGCAGTTCTTC
V: TRBV7-6; D: .; J: TRBJ1-3; size: .; CDR3: CASSEQGPNSGNTIYF; DNA: TGTGCCAGCAGCGAGCAGGGCCCTAACTCTGGAAACACCATATATTTT
V: TRBV27; D: .; J: TRBJ2-7; size: .; CDR3: CASSLSWGEQYF; DNA: TGTGCCAGCAGTTTATCGTGGGGTGAGCAGTACTTC
V: TRBV12-5; D: TRBD1; J: TRBJ1-2; size: .; CDR3: CASGLGDSQWPEF; DNA: TGTGCTAGTGGTTTGGGGGACAGTCAGTGGCCCGAATTC
V: TRBV18; D: .; J: TRBJ2-7; size: few; CDR3: CASSPPGDEQYF; DNA: TGTGCCAGCTCACCACCTGGGGACGAGCAGTACTTC
V: TRBV7-8; D: TRBD2; J: TRBJ2-2; size: .; CDR3: CASSQSGTRRTGELFF; DNA: TGTGCCAGCAGCCAATCCGGGACTAGAAGGACCGGGGAGCTGTTTTTT
V: TRBV7-9; D: TRBD2; J: TRBJ2-7; size: few; CDR3: CASSAPGGSYEQYF; DNA: TGTGCCAGCAGCGCCCCGGGGGGATCCTACGAGCAGTACTTC
V: TRBV19; D: TRBD1; J: TRBJ2-7; size: .; CDR3: CASSSTTGALYEQYF; DNA: TGTGCCAGTAGTTCTACTACAGGGGCCCTCTACGAGCAGTACTTC
V: TRBV7-2; D: .; J: TRBJ2-7; size: .; CDR3: CASSPDSSSGYEQYF; DNA: TGTGCCAGCAGCCCGGACAGCTCGTCAGGCTACGAGCAGTACTTC
V: TRBV7-2; D: TRBD1; J: TRBJ2-7; size: few; CDR3: CASRTPGQGREQYF; DNA: TGTGCCAGCAGGACCCCGGGACAGGGTCGCGAGCAGTACTTC
V: TRBV30; D: .; J: TRBJ1-4; size: .; CDR3: CAWSVGGTTNEKLFF; DNA: TGTGCCTGGAGTGTAGGAGGGACCACTAATGAAAAACTGTTTTTT
V: TRBV7-2; D: TRBD1; J: TRBJ1-4; size: few; CDR3: CASSRLQGREELFF; DNA: TGTGCCAGCAGCCGCCTACAGGGGAGAGAGGAACTGTTTTTT
V: TRBV28; D: TRBD1; J: TRBJ2-1; size: few; CDR3: CASSSPGQGYNEQFF; DNA: TGTGCCAGCAGTTCCCCGGGACAGGGGTACAATGAGCAGTTCTTC
V: TRBV4-3; D: TRBD1; J: TRBJ2-6; size: few; CDR3: CASSRGDRGGANVLTF; DNA: TGCGCCAGCAGCCGAGGCGACAGGGGTGGGGCCAACGTCCTGACTTTC
V: TRBV15; D: .; J: TRBJ2-7; size: .; CDR3: CATSRAFGAAYEQYF; DNA: TGTGCCACCAGCAGAGCGTTTGGAGCCGCCTACGAGCAGTACTTC
V: TRBV27; D: .; J: TRBJ1-5; size: .; CDR3: CASSNIGVEQPQHF; DNA: TGTGCCAGCAGTAATATAGGGGTCGAACAGCCCCAGCATTTT
V: TRBV21-1; D: .; J: TRBJ1-1; size: few; CDR3: CASSNQTGRTTEAFF; DNA: TGTGCCAGCAGCAACCAGACAGGGAGGACCACTGAAGCTTTCTTT
V: TRBV7-2; D: .; J: TRBJ1-1; size: few; CDR3: CASSSDKNTEAFF; DNA: TGTGCCAGCAGCTCTGACAAGAACACTGAAGCTTTCTTT
V: TRBV18; D: TRBD1; J: TRBJ2-5; size: few; CDR3: CASSSGTVQETQYF; DNA: TGTGCCAGCTCATCGGGGACAGTACAAGAGACCCAGTACTTC
V: TRBV7-2; D: TRBD1; J: TRBJ1-2; size: .; CDR3: CASTRQGEGYTF; DNA: TGTGCCAGCACCCGACAGGGTGAGGGCTACACCTTC
V: TRBV4-3; D: .; J: TRBJ2-7; size: .; CDR3: CASSRKAGSDYEQYF; DNA: TGCGCCAGCAGCCGAAAAGCAGGGTCAGACTACGAGCAGTACTTC
V: TRBV23-1; D: .; J: TRBJ2-7; size: .; CDR3: CASSHPTPISYEQYF; DNA: TGCGCCAGCAGTCATCCGACACCTATCTCCTACGAGCAGTACTTC
V: TRBV29-1; D: .; J: TRBJ2-7; size: few; CDR3: CSVSGYYEQYF; DNA: TGCAGCGTTTCCGGGTATTACGAGCAGTACTTC
V: TRBV4-3; D: .; J: TRBJ2-3; size: many; CDR3: CASSQVEVDTDTQYF; DNA: TGCGCCAGCAGCCAAGTTGAGGTCGACACAGATACGCAGTATTTT